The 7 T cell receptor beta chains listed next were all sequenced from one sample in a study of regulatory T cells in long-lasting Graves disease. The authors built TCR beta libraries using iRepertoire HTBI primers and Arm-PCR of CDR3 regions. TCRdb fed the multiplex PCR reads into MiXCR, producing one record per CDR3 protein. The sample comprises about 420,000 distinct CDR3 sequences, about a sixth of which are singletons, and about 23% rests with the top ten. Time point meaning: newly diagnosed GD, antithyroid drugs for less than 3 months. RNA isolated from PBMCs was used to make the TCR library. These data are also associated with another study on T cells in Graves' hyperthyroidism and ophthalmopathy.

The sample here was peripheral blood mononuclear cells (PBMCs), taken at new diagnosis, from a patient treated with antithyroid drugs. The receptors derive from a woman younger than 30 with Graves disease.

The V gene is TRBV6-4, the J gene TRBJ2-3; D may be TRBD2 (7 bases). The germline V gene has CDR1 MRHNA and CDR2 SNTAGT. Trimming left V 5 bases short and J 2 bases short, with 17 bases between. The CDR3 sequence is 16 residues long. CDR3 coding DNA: TGTGCCAGCAGTTACGGGGGGCCGGTCTACACAGATACGCAGTATTTT. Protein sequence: CASSYGGPVYTDTQYF.

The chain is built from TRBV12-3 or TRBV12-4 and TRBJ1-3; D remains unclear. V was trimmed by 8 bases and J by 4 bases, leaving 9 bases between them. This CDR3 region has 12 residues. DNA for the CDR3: TGTGCCAGCGGGCACGGGGGAAACACCATATATTTT. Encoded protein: CASGHGGNTIYF.

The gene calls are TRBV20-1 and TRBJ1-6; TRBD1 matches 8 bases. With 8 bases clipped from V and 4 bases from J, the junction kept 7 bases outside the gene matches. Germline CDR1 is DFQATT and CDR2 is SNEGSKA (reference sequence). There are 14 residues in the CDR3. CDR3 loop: CSSRGPEYNSPLHF. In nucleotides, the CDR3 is TGCAGTTCCAGGGGGCCGGAGTATAATTCACCCCTCCACTTT.

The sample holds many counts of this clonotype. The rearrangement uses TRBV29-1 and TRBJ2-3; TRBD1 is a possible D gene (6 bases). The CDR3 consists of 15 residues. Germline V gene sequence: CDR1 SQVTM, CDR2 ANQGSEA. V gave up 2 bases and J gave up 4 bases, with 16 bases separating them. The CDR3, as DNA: TGCAGCGTTGAACAAAGGCTCAGGGGTGCAGATACGCAGTATTTT. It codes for CSVEQRLRGADTQYF.

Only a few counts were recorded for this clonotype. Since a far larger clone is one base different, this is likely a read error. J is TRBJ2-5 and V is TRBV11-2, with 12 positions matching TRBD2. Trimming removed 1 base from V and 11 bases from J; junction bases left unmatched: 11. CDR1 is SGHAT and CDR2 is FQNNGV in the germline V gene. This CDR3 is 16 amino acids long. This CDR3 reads CASSLGLTSGSEEQYF. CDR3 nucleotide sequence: TGTGCCAGCAGCTTAGGGCTGACTAGCGGGAGTGAAGAGCAGTACTTC.

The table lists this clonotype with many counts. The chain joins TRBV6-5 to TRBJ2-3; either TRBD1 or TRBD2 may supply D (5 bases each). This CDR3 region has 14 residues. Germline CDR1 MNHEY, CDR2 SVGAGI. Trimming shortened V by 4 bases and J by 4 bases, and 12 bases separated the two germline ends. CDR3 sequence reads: CASSSLWGPDTQYF. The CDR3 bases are TGTGCCAGCAGTTCCCTCTGGGGACCAGATACGCAGTATTTT.

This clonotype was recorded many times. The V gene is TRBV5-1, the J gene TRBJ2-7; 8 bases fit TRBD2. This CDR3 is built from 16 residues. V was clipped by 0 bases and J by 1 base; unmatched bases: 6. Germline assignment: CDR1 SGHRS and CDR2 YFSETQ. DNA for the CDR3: TGCGCCAGCAGCTTGGGACTAGCGAGTCCTTCCTACGAGCAGTACTTC. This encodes CASSLGLASPSYEQYF.